A selection of T cell receptor beta chains follows, all from one sample in a study of identical twins. TCRdb recomputed calls from the 5' RACE reads with MiXCR, one row per CDR3 protein. The sample consists of roughly 1.6 million distinct CDR3 sequences, under 35% of them appearing once. The sample comprised cord blood. These receptor sequences come from a newborn girl in good health. The CDR3 runs from the conserved cysteine through the conserved F or W. A D gene is named only where the DNA matches it firmly.

d_gene	j_gene	v_gene	CDR3aa
NA	TRBJ1-3	TRBV4-2	CASSQDQGSGNTIYF
NA	TRBJ2-5	TRBV6-6	CASSYRTLRTQYF
TRBD2	TRBJ2-1	TRBV24-1	CATSDPYSGRVGNEQFF
NA	TRBJ2-1	TRBV4-2	CASSQDSPRATYNEQFF
TRBD2	TRBJ2-2	TRBV20-1	CSANSGRHTGELFF
NA	TRBJ2-5	TRBV28	CASNSRGFQETQYF
NA	TRBJ2-7	TRBV7-2	CASSLVQNTGELLRQYF
NA	TRBJ1-4	TRBV20-1	CSAATGSTNEKLFF
NA	TRBJ1-1	TRBV20-1	CSARDRKGPNTEAFF
NA	NA	TRBV2	CASRLAHNEQYF
NA	TRBJ1-6	TRBV7-2	CASSLEWYNSPLHF
NA	TRBJ2-7	TRBV28	CASQKRDRYEQYF
NA	TRBJ1-5	TRBV10-3	CATHGQIGQPQHF
NA	TRBJ2-1	TRBV19	CASSILGNEQFF
NA	TRBJ2-1	TRBV7-2	CASSLGQGLRSYNEQFF
NA	TRBJ2-7	TRBV12-3/TRBV12-4	CATFSYEQYF
NA	TRBJ1-1	TRBV3-1	CASSRRVGPEAFF
TRBD1	TRBJ1-2	TRBV20-1	CSARVGTGTIYGYTF
NA	NA	TRBV5-1	CASSLDLYNEQYF
TRBD1	TRBJ2-1	TRBV5-1	CASSFRGTAYNEQFF
NA	TRBJ1-2	TRBV13	CASSWGAGEAIANYGYTF
TRBD2	TRBJ2-7	TRBV3-1	CASSQRGSFGLAGYYEQYF
NA	TRBJ1-2	TRBV12-3/TRBV12-4	CASSRRVYGYTF
TRBD1	TRBJ1-4	TRBV18	CASSSTGEGEKLFF
NA	TRBJ1-4	TRBV13	CASSFRATWHEKLFF
NA	TRBJ2-3	TRBV5-1	CASSLVLVADTQYF
NA	TRBJ1-6	TRBV2	CASSEVWSSYNSPLHF
NA	TRBJ1-2	TRBV20-1	CSARDEGRQAYGYTF
TRBD1	TRBJ1-5	TRBV5-8	CASSLGQGPSNQPQHF
NA	TRBJ1-1	TRBV28	CASSFPEYEAFF
NA	TRBJ2-1	TRBV20-1	CSATRDRYNEQFF
NA	TRBJ1-4	TRBV20-1	CSARDTFSTNEKLFF
TRBD1	TRBJ2-3	TRBV28	CASSSVGTGEADTQYF